Each of the 31 T cell receptor beta chains below was sequenced from the same sample in a study of blood T cell repertoires in COVID-19. TCRdb's copy holds only in-frame clones and misses some; the assay was immunoSEQ multiplex PCR. Among 60,000 to 75,000 clones listed, under 85% were seen once. The sequencing input was peripheral blood. These receptors originate from a woman aged 50 to 60 with active or convalescent COVID-19.

V is TRBV20-1 and J is TRBJ1-2, with 8 bases lining up with TRBD1. V lost 3 bases to trimming and J lost 6 bases; unmatched junction nucleotides: 12. CDR3 size: 15 residues. CDR1 is DFQATT and CDR2 is SNEGSKA in the germline V gene (reference sequence). CDR3 in amino acids: CSASLGRGRSDGYTF. CDR3 in DNA: TGCAGTGCTAGTCTGGGCAGGGGGCGCTCGGATGGCTACACCTTC.

This clone showed up just a few times. The chain links TRBV28 to TRBJ1-3; 9 bases line up with TRBD1. The J segment lost 5 bases and the V segment lost 1 base, leaving 0 bases of the junction unmatched. Germline CDR1 is MDHEN and CDR2 is SYDVKM. The CDR3 is made up of 14 amino acids. In nucleotides, the CDR3 is TGTGCCAGCAGTTTATACAGGGGGCGAAACACCATATATTTT. Translation gives CASSLYRGRNTIYF.

The rearrangement uses TRBV2 and TRBJ2-2; 8 bases line up with TRBD2. V lost 5 bases to trimming and J lost 5 bases; unmatched junction nucleotides: 7. This CDR3 has 15 residues. Germline assignment: CDR1 SNHLY and CDR2 FYNNEI. CDR3 amino acids: CASSRLAGPTGELFF. CDR3 DNA: TGTGCCAGCAGTCGGCTAGCGGGTCCTACCGGGGAGCTGTTTTTT.

This clone was counted only a few times. The chain joins TRBV5-1 to TRBJ2-5, with 11 bases identical to TRBD2. The CDR3 is made up of 16 amino acids. From germline, CDR1 is SGHRS and CDR2 YFSETQ. Losses at the gene ends were 6 bases for V and 4 bases for J; bases not matched to a gene: 11. The CDR3 protein is CASKSASGRRGETQYF. In DNA form, the CDR3 reads TGCGCCAGCAAATCGGCTAGCGGGAGGAGGGGAGAGACCCAGTACTTC.

The V gene is TRBV30, the J gene TRBJ1-1, with D tentatively TRBD1 (5 bases). The CDR3 covers 15 residues. CDR1 and CDR2 (germline): GTSNPN, SVGIG (reference sequence). The germline V and J ends were trimmed by 1 base and 1 base, with 13 bases remaining between them. CDR3 DNA: TGTGCCTGGAGTGCCCAGGGTTGGGGGAACACTGAAGCTTTCTTT. It translates to CAWSAQGWGNTEAFF.

V and J are TRBV7-3 and TRBJ1-1, with 7 bases fitting TRBD1. The CDR3 is 15 amino acids. V gave up 1 base and J gave up 1 base; unmatched junction bases: 3. Germline CDR1 reads SGHTA; CDR2 reads FQGTGA. The DNA of the CDR3 is TGTGCCAGCAGCTTAAATGCAGGGGGGAACACTGAAGCTTTCTTT. Translated: CASSLNAGGNTEAFF.

V usage is TRBV4-2 and J usage is TRBJ2-7, with a tentative D call TRBD1 (6 bases). Between the trimmed V and J ends, which lost 6 bases and 6 bases, there was a span of 12 bases. The CDR3 loop spans 12 amino acids. Looked up from germline, CDR1 is LGHNA and CDR2 is YNFKEQ. CDR3 residues: CASRGNRAEQYF. Here the CDR3 DNA reads TGTGCCAGCAGGGGAAACAGGGCCGAGCAGTACTTC.

The chain combines TRBV27 with TRBJ2-3; tentative D call: TRBD2 (6 bases). Germline CDR1 reads MNHEY; CDR2 reads SMNVEV (reference sequence). CDR3 length: 16 residues. V dropped 0 bases and J dropped 4 bases, with 14 bases sitting between them. The CDR3 reads CASSLSRAGRADTQYF. DNA of the CDR3: TGTGCCAGCAGTTTATCGAGGGCGGGGCGGGCAGATACGCAGTATTTT.

V usage is TRBV11-1 and J usage is TRBJ2-7; a weak D match, TRBD2 (6 bases). Germline-derived CDR1 and CDR2 are SGHAT and FQDESV (reference sequence). Trimming took off 4 bases at V and 4 bases at J, with 14 bases between the two ends. CDR3 length: 14 amino acids. The CDR3 coding sequence is TGTGCCAGCAGCTCGGGACTGGGAGAGTACGAGCAGTACTTC. It specifies CASSSGLGEYEQYF.

J is TRBJ1-2 and V is TRBV7-2, with D tentatively TRBD1 (6 bases). Germline values: CDR1 SGHTA, CDR2 FQGNSA. This CDR3 spans 14 amino acids. Trimming took off 4 bases at V and 8 bases at J, with 17 bases between the two ends. CDR3 sequence (DNA): TGTGCCAGCAGCTCAAGACAGGCGAGCGGCGGCTACACCTTC. Translation gives CASSSRQASGGYTF.

The gene calls are TRBV19 and TRBJ2-7; a possible D gene is TRBD1 (6 bases). The CDR3 is made up of 16 amino acids. V was shortened by 3 bases and J by 5 bases, with 20 bases between the two germline ends. Germline assignment: CDR1 LNHDA and CDR2 SQIVND (reference sequence). CDR3 sequence (DNA): TGTGCCAGTAGTATGCTCAGGACAGAGATTCCTAACGAGCAGTACTTC. Translated: CASSMLRTEIPNEQYF.

The chain joins TRBV18 to TRBJ2-7; the D is unclear. Trimming cost V 3 bases and J 1 base, with 10 bases left between them. The CDR3 runs to 14 residues. Germline-derived CDR1 and CDR2 are KGHSH and LQKENI. This CDR3 is CASSPKLESYEQYF. CDR3 sequence (DNA): TGTGCCAGCTCACCCAAGTTAGAATCCTACGAGCAGTACTTC. Looking up the rest from reference TRBV18 and TRBJ2-7 gives the full variable domain: NAGVMQNPRHLVRRRGQEARLRCSPMKGHSHVYWYRQLPEEGLKFMVYLQKENIIDESGMPKERFSAEFPKEGPSILRIQQVVRGDSAAYFCASSPKLESYEQYFGPGTRLTVT.

CDR3 loop: CASSPPLSGRVRETQYF. The DNA for the CDR3 is TGTGCCAGCAGCCCGCCCCTGTCCGGGAGGGTCCGGGAGACCCAGTACTTC. The J gene is TRBJ2-5, the V gene TRBV7-2; 8 nucleotides align to TRBD2. Germline-derived CDR1 and CDR2 are SGHTA and FQGNSA. The V segment lost 5 bases and the J segment 5 bases; nucleotides outside the gene matches: 16. The CDR3 extends over 17 amino acids.

This sequence joins TRBV5-1 and TRBJ2-7, with 9 bases fitting TRBD2. The CDR3 covers 14 residues. Germline-derived CDR1 and CDR2 are SGHRS and YFSETQ. Trimming at V came to 4 bases and at J to 13 bases, leaving 15 bases not matched to a gene. CDR3 sequence reads: CASSPSLAGGREYF. Written as DNA, the CDR3 is TGCGCCAGCAGCCCCTCTCTTGCGGGAGGGCGGGAATACTTC.

The chain carries TRBV6-5 and TRBJ2-3; TRBD1 matches 8 bases. The CDR3 totals 15 residues. Germline loops: CDR1 MNHEY, CDR2 SVGAGI. V lost 4 bases to trimming and J lost 2 bases; unmatched junction nucleotides: 5. The CDR3: CASSLDRVVTDTQYF. The CDR3 DNA reads TGTGCCAGCAGTTTGGACAGGGTAGTCACAGATACGCAGTATTTT.

The V gene is TRBV10-3, the J gene TRBJ1-4; D possibly corresponds to TRBD1 (6 bases). Germline CDR1 reads ENHRY; CDR2 reads SYGVKD. Trimming removed 7 bases from V and 7 bases from J, with 16 bases in between. The CDR3 has 14 residues. For the CDR3, the DNA is TGTGCCATCACTGTAGGGGGAGTCGGTGAAAAACTGTTTTTT. Translation gives CAITVGGVGEKLFF.

The chain links TRBV11-2 to TRBJ1-2; 8 bases line up with TRBD1. V shed 1 base and J 4 bases; nucleotides not matched to a gene: 8. CDR1 SGHAT and CDR2 FQNNGV come from the germline V gene. The CDR3 totals 16 residues. The CDR3 is CASSLAGGAHGYGYTF. CDR3 sequence (DNA): TGTGCCAGCAGCTTAGCAGGGGGCGCGCATGGCTATGGCTACACCTTC.

V usage is TRBV28 and J usage is TRBJ1-2, with D unclear. Germline CDR1 and CDR2: MDHEN and SYDVKM. This CDR3 contains 15 residues. Between the trimmed V and J ends, which lost 5 bases and 1 base, there was a span of 14 bases. CDR3 residues: CASSPNQVINYGYTF. The CDR3 nucleotides read TGTGCCAGCAGTCCCAACCAGGTTATTAACTATGGCTACACCTTC.

V usage is TRBV9 and J usage is TRBJ1-5; a possible D gene is TRBD1 (6 bases). CDR3 length: 15 amino acids. The V end was cut by 10 bases, the J end by 8 bases, with 25 bases between. Germline values: CDR1 SGDLS, CDR2 YYNGEE. CDR3 in amino acids: CAGPGRGPRREPQHF. The DNA of the CDR3 is TGTGCCGGCCCGGGGCGGGGGCCCCGTAGGGAGCCCCAGCATTTT.

Only a few counts were recorded for this clone. The junction departs from the called germline gene at one end, perhaps through a read error. V usage is TRBV2 and J usage is TRBJ1-4; 8 bases match TRBD1. The CDR3 runs 15 residues. The germline V gene has CDR1 SNHLY and CDR2 FYNNEI. Here the CDR3 DNA reads TGTGCCAGCAGTTTCGACAGGGGAAAGGGGGAAACACTGTTTTTT. It specifies CASSFDRGKGETLFF.

The genes are TRBV12-5 and TRBJ2-5, with 8 bases that match TRBD2. With V trimmed by 4 bases and J by 5 bases, 15 bases remained unmatched. The CDR3 is made up of 17 amino acids. CDR1 LGHNT and CDR2 FRNRAP come from the germline V gene. The DNA for the CDR3 is TGTGCTAGTGGTTCCGGACTAGCCGGAGGGGGGCTGGAGACCCAGTACTTC. It encodes CASGSGLAGGGLETQYF.

The rearrangement uses TRBV5-5 and TRBJ2-5; 9 nucleotides match TRBD2. The germline gives CDR1 SGHKS, CDR2 YYEKEE (reference sequence). The ends lost 4 bases at V and 1 base at J; junction bases unmatched: 14. The CDR3 consists of 18 residues. The CDR3 loop is CASSPQQGAGGPQETQYF. Here the CDR3 DNA reads TGTGCCAGCAGCCCGCAACAGGGTGCGGGAGGGCCCCAAGAGACCCAGTACTTC.

The J gene is TRBJ2-1, the V gene TRBV5-1; D uncertain. Per the germline V gene, CDR1 is SGHRS and CDR2 is YFSETQ. V dropped 1 base and J dropped 5 bases, with 7 bases sitting between them. This CDR3 has 13 residues. The DNA for the CDR3 is TGCGCCAGCAGCTTGACCCAGAACAATGAGCAGTTCTTC. Its translation is CASSLTQNNEQFF.

The V call is TRBV2, the J call TRBJ1-1; tentative D call: TRBD1 (5 bases). Germline CDR1 and CDR2: SNHLY and FYNNEI. The CDR3 loop spans 13 amino acids. The ends were cut back, 6 bases at V and 3 bases at J, with 11 bases in the middle. CDR3 protein: CASRVSGYTEAFF. The DNA of the CDR3 is TGTGCCAGCAGGGTCTCAGGGTACACTGAAGCTTTCTTT.

This clone was found once. J is TRBJ1-5 and V is TRBV19; D unclear. Germline V gene lookup returns CDR1 LNHDA and CDR2 SQIVND (reference sequence). Between the trimmed V and J ends, which lost 3 bases and 0 bases, there was a span of 6 bases. The CDR3 consists of 14 residues. CDR3: CASSMSNSNQPQHF. In nucleotides, the CDR3 is TGTGCCAGTAGTATGAGTAATAGCAATCAGCCCCAGCATTTT.

This chain joins TRBV2 and TRBJ2-7; a possible D gene is TRBD2 (6 bases). The CDR3 has 14 residues. Germline assignment: CDR1 SNHLY and CDR2 FYNNEI. The V and J ends lost 7 bases and 5 bases respectively, with 18 bases between them. The CDR3 loop reads CASTEGEGGDEQYF. For the CDR3, the DNA is TGTGCCAGCACCGAAGGTGAGGGCGGGGACGAGCAGTACTTC.

The chain employs TRBV20-1 and TRBJ1-2; maybe TRBD1 (5 bases). V lost 3 bases and J lost 5, with 7 bases in between. The germline V gene has CDR1 DFQATT and CDR2 SNEGSKA (reference sequence). The CDR3 extends over 11 amino acids. The DNA of the CDR3 is TGCAGTGCTAGGGGGGGATATGGCTACACCTTC. Its protein is CSARGGYGYTF.

This clone was seen only once. The sample has other DNA sequences that encode this CDR3 too. The J gene is TRBJ1-2, the V gene TRBV27, with 7 bases matching TRBD1. This CDR3 is 13 amino acids long. After removal of 2 bases from V and 4 bases from J, the junction contained 1 base not matched to a gene. Germline lookup yields CDR1 MNHEY and CDR2 SMNVEV (reference sequence). The chain's CDR3 is CASSLTGVYGYTF. In DNA form, the CDR3 reads TGTGCCAGCAGTTTAACAGGGGTCTATGGCTACACCTTC.

The chain couples TRBV9 to TRBJ2-1; 12 positions agree with TRBD1. Germline trimming cut 0 bases from V and 9 bases from J; bases unmatched to any gene: 10. The CDR3 is made up of 17 amino acids. CDR1 is SGDLS and CDR2 is YYNGEE in the germline V gene. The CDR3 region has the DNA TGTGCCAGCAGCGTAGCTCCGGGGGACAGGGGGCAAGGTGAGCAGTTCTTC. This translates into CASSVAPGDRGQGEQFF.

This clone was observed a handful of times. The chain is built from TRBV7-6 and TRBJ2-3, with TRBD2 matching 11 bases. The CDR3 sequence is 15 residues long. V was clipped by 6 bases and J by 2 bases; unmatched bases: 4. Germline CDR1 is SGHVS and CDR2 is FNYEAQ. The DNA of the CDR3 is TGTGCCAGCAGTCCGACTAGCGGGGACACAGATACGCAGTATTTT. Translation gives CASSPTSGDTDTQYF.

The rearrangement uses TRBV28 and TRBJ1-6; D possibly corresponds to TRBD1 (5 bases). This CDR3 contains 16 residues. Trimming stripped 5 bases from V and 6 bases from J, with 17 bases between. Germline V gene lookup returns CDR1 MDHEN and CDR2 SYDVKM. DNA of the CDR3: TGTGCCAGCAGTCCGTCCGGTCGGGGGACTAATTCACCCCTCCACTTT. As protein: CASSPSGRGTNSPLHF.